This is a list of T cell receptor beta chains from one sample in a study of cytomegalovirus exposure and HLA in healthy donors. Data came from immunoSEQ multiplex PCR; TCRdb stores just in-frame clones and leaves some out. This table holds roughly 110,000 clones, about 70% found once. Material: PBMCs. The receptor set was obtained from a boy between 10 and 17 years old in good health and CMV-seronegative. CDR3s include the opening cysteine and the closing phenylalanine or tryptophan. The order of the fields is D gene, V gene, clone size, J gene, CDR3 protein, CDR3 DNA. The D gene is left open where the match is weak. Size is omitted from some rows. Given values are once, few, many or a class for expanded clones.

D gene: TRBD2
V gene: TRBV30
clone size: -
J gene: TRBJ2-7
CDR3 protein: CAWTGGAYEQYF
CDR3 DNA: TGTGCCTGGACCGGGGGGGCCTACGAGCAGTACTTC

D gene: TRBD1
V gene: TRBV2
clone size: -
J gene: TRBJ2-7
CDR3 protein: CASRDRGRHEQYF
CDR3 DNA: TGTGCCAGCAGAGACAGGGGGAGGCACGAGCAGTACTTC

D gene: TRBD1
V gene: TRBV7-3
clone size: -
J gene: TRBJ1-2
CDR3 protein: CASSPGQGSSYGYTF
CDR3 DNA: TGTGCCAGCAGCCCGGGACAGGGGTCAAGCTATGGCTACACCTTC

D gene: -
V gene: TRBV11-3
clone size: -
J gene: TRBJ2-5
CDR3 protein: CASSLVPTSGTQYF
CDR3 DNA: TGTGCCAGCAGCTTAGTGCCTACCTCCGGGACCCAGTACTTC

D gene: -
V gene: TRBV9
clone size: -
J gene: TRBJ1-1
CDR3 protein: CASSVEQGMNTEAFF
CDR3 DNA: TGTGCCAGCAGCGTAGAGCAGGGGATGAACACTGAAGCTTTCTTT

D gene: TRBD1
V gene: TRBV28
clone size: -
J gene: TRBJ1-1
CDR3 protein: CASSGDRYTEAFF
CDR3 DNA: TGTGCCAGCAGTGGGGACAGATACACTGAAGCTTTCTTT

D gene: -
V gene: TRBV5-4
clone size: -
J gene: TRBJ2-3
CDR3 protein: CASSLFTADTQYF
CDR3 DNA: TGTGCCAGCAGCTTGTTTACAGCAGATACGCAGTATTTT

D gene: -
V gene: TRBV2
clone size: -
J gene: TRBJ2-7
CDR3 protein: CASSPRDRTSYEQYF
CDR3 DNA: TGTGCCAGCAGTCCGCGGGACAGAACTTCCTACGAGCAGTACTTC

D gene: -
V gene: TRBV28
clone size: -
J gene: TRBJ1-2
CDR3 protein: CASSLSIGGRGHYGYTF
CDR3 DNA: TGTGCCAGCAGTTTAAGTATTGGGGGCAGAGGGCACTATGGCTACACCTTC

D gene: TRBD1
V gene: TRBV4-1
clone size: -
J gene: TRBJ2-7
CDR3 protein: CASSQDRGDSDNPTYEQYF
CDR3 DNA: TGCGCCAGCAGCCAAGATCGAGGGGACAGCGACAATCCTACCTACGAGCAGTACTTC

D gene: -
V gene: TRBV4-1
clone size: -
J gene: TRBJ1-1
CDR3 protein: CASSQLGLSNTEAFF
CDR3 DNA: TGCGCCAGCAGCCAATTGGGACTCTCGAACACTGAAGCTTTCTTT

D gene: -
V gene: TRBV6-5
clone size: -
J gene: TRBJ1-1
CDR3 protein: CASSRGSTEAFF
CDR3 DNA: TGTGCCAGCAGCCGAGGGTCCACTGAAGCTTTCTTT

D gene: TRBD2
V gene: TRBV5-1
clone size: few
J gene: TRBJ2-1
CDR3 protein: CASTPSGGYNEQFF
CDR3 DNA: TGCGCCAGCACTCCTAGCGGGGGGTACAATGAGCAGTTCTTC

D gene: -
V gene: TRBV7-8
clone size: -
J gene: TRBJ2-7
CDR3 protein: CASSLTGYEQYF
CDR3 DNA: TGTGCCAGCAGCTTAACAGGTTACGAGCAGTACTTC

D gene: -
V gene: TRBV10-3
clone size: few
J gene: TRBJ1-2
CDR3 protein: CAHTGVPHYGYTF
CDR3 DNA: TGTGCCCACACCGGGGTCCCTCACTATGGCTACACCTTC

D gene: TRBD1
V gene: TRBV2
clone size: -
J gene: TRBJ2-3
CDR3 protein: CASRGPGQVTDTQYF
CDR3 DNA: TGTGCCAGCAGGGGCCCCGGACAGGTCACAGATACGCAGTATTTT

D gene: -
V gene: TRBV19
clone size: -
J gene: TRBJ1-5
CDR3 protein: CASSLTREINQPQHF
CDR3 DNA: TGTGCCAGTAGCCTTACCCGGGAGATCAATCAGCCCCAGCATTTT

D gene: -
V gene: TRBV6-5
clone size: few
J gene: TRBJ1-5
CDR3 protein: CASSLGQGIEQPQHF
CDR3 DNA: TGTGCCAGCAGCCTGGGCCAGGGAATAGAGCAGCCCCAGCATTTT

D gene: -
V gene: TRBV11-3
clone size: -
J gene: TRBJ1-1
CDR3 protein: CASSLAGGGEAFF
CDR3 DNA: TGTGCCAGCAGCTTAGCCGGTGGAGGTGAAGCTTTCTTT

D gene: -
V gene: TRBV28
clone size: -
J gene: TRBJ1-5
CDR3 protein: CASRVRADQPQHF
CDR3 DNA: TGTGCCAGCAGAGTCAGGGCCGATCAGCCCCAGCATTTT

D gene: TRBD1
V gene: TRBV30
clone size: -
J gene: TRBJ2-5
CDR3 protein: CAWRRQGSGETQYF
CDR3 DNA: TGTGCCTGGAGGAGACAGGGGTCGGGGGAGACCCAGTACTTC

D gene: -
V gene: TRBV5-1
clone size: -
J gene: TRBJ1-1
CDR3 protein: CASSLDLGGNTEAFF
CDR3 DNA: TGCGCCAGCAGCTTGGACCTGGGGGGGAACACTGAAGCTTTCTTT

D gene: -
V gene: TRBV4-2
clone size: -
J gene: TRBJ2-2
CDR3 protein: CASSQDRAGKNTGELFF
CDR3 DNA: TGTGCCAGCAGCCAAGATCGGGCAGGGAAGAACACCGGGGAGCTGTTTTTT

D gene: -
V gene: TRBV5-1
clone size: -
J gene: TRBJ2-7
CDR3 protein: CASSLLGGEAYEQYF
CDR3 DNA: TGCGCCAGCAGCTTGCTAGGGGGAGAAGCCTACGAGCAGTACTTC

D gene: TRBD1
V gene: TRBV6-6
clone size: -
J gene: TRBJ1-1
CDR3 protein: CASIRGQGAMNTEAFF
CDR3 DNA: TGTGCCAGCATAAGGGGACAGGGGGCCATGAACACTGAAGCTTTCTTT

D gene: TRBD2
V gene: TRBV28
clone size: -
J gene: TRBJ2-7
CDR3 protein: CASSLYTSGQYEQYF
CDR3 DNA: TGTGCCAGCAGTTTATATACTAGCGGGCAATACGAGCAGTACTTC

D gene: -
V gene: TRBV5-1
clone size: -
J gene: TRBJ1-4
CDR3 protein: CASSVQGTTNEKLFF
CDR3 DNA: TGCGCCAGCAGCGTACAGGGAACAACTAATGAAAAACTGTTTTTT

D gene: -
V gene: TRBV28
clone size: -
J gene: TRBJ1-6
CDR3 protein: CASSLPSYNSPLHF
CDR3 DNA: TGTGCCAGCAGTCTTCCCTCCTATAATTCACCCCTCCACTTT

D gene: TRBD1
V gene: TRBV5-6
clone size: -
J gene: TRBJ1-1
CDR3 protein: CASSSGQPNTEAFF
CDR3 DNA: TGTGCCAGCAGCTCGGGACAGCCGAACACTGAAGCTTTCTTT

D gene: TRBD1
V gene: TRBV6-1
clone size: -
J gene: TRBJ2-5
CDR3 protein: CASSAVRGSGETQYF
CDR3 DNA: TGTGCCAGCAGTGCCGTCAGGGGGTCAGGGGAGACCCAGTACTTC

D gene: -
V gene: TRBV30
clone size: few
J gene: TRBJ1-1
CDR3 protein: CAWSRGATEAFF
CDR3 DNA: TGTGCCTGGAGTCGTGGGGCCACTGAAGCTTTCTTT

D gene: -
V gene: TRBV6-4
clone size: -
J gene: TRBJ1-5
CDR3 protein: CASSEGSHSNQPQHF
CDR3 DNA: TGTGCCAGCAGTGAGGGTAGCCATAGCAATCAGCCCCAGCATTTT

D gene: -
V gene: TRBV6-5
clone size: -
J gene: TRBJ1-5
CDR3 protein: CASSYQDRNQPQHF
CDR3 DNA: TGTGCCAGCAGTTACCAAGACAGGAATCAGCCCCAGCATTTT

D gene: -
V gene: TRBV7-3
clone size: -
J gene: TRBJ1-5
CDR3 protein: CASSSSSGASTQHF
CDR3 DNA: TGTGCCAGCAGCAGTTCCTCAGGGGCCTCGACCCAGCATTTT

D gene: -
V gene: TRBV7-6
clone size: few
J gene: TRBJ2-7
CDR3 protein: CASSLDSGLEQYF
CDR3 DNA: TGTGCCAGCAGCTTAGATTCCGGTTTAGAGCAGTACTTC

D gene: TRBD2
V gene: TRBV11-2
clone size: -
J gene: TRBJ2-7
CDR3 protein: CASSLVASGGRAYEQYF
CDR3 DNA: TGTGCCAGCAGCTTAGTCGCTAGCGGAGGGCGGGCCTACGAGCAGTACTTC

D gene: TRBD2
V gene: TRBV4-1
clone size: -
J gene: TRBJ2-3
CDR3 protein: CASSHRDNGGAGTDTQYF
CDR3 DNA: TGCGCCAGCAGTCATAGGGATAACGGGGGGGCTGGAACAGATACGCAGTATTTT

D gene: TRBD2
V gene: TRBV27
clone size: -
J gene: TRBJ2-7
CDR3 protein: CASRAGGTGGLAGYEQYF
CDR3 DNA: TGTGCCAGCAGGGCGGGGGGGACAGGAGGACTAGCGGGGTACGAGCAGTACTTC

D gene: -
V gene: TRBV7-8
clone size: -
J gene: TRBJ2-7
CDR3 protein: CASSSTEVEQYF
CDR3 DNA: TGTGCCAGCAGCTCCACGGAGGTCGAGCAGTACTTC

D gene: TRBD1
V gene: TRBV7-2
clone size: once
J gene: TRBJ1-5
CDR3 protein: CASSSGQGYQPQHF
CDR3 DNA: TGTGCCAGCAGCTCGGGACAGGGTTATCAGCCCCAGCATTTT